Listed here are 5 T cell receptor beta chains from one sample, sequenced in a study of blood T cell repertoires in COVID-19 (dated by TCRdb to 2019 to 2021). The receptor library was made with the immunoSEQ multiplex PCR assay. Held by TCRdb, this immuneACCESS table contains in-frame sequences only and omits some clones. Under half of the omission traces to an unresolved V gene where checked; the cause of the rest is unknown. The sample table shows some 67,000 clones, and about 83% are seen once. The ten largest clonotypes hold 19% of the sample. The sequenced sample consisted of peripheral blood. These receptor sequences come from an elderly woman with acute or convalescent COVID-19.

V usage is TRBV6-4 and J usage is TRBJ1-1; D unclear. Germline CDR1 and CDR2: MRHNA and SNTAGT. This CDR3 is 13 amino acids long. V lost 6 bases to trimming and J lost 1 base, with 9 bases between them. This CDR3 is CASSHKQNTEAFF. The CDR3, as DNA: TGTGCCAGCAGCCACAAACAGAACACTGAAGCTTTCTTT.

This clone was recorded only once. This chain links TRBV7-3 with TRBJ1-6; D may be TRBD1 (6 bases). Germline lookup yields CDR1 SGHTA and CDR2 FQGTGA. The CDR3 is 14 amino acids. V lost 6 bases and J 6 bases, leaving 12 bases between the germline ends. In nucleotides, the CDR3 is TGTGCCAGCAGTAGAGGACAGAGTAATTCACCCCTCCACTTT. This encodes CASSRGQSNSPLHF.

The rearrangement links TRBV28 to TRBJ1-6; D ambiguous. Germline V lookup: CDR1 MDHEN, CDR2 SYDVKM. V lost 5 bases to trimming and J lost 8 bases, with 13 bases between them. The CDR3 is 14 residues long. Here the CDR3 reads CASSPPPLYSPLHF. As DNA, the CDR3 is TGTGCCAGCAGTCCTCCTCCTCTTTATTCACCCCTCCACTTT.

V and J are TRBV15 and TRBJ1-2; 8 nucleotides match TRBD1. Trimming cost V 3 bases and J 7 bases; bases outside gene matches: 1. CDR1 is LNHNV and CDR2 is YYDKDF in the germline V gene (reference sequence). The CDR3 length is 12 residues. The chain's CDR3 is CATSRTGAGYTF. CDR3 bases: TGTGCCACCAGCAGGACAGGGGCTGGCTACACCTTC.

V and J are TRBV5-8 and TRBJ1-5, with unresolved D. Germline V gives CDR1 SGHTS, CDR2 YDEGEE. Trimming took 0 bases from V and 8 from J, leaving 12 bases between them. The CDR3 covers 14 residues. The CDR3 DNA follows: TGTGCCAGCAGCTTGGGAGGGCCGGGAGAGCCCCAGCATTTT. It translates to CASSLGGPGEPQHF.